The 5 T cell receptor beta chains below all came from one sample that was sequenced in a study of blood T cell repertoires in COVID-19. Some clones are missing from TCRdb's copy, which holds only in-frame ones; the method was immunoSEQ multiplex PCR. In the table there are roughly 250,000 clones, around 89% of which are singletons. Material for sequencing was PBMCs or T cells enriched from blood (not recorded which). These TCRs come from a woman aged 40 to 50 with acute COVID-19.

The chain employs TRBV28 and TRBJ2-1; 10 bases match TRBD2. V lost 6 bases and J lost 10; bases outside the gene matches: 9. The germline V gene encodes CDR1 MDHEN and CDR2 SYDVKM. CDR3 size: 14 residues. The CDR3, as DNA: TGTGCCAGCAGGCTAGCGGGAGCCCGGGGGGAGCAGTTCTTC. Amino acid sequence: CASRLAGARGEQFF.

The rearrangement links TRBV5-4 to TRBJ2-5; D is unresolved. Trimming shortened V by 4 bases and J by 0 bases, and 10 bases separated the two germline ends. This CDR3 is built from 14 residues. CDR1 and CDR2 from the germline V gene are SGHNT and YYREEE (reference sequence). The CDR3 nucleotides are TGTGCCAGCAGCCTTCGACTGGACCAAGAGACCCAGTACTTC. Its translation: CASSLRLDQETQYF. The full variable domain, rest sourced from reference TRBV5-4 and TRBJ2-5, is ETGVTQSPTHLIKTRGQQVTLRCSSQSGHNTVSWYQQALGQGPQFIFQYYREEENGRGNFPPRFSGLQFPNYSSELNVNALELDDSALYLCASSLRLDQETQYFGPGTRLLVL.

V gene TRBV7-9 combines with J gene TRBJ2-1, with 9 bases that match TRBD2. Germline CDR1 is SEHNR and CDR2 is FQNEAQ (reference sequence). The length of the CDR3 is 14 residues. V trimming: 9 bases; J trimming: 6 bases; junction bases outside the gene matches: 9. CDR3 region: CASTGTSYGNEQFF. In nucleotides, the CDR3 is TGTGCCAGTACTGGGACTAGCTACGGCAATGAGCAGTTCTTC. The whole variable domain, remainder taken from reference TRBV7-9 and TRBJ2-1, is DTGVSQNPRHKITKRGQNVTFRCDPISEHNRLYWYRQTLGQGPEFLTYFQNEAQLEKSRLLSDRFSAERPKGSFSTLEIQRTEQGDSAMYLCASTGTSYGNEQFFGPGTRLTVL.

This chain uses TRBV7-9 with TRBJ1-2, with D possibly being TRBD1 (5 bases). Germline V lookup: CDR1 SEHNR, CDR2 FQNEAQ (reference sequence). The length of the CDR3 is 18 residues. Trimming cost V 2 bases and J 2 bases, with 21 bases left between them. This CDR3 reads CASSLIRAETSPNYGYTF. CDR3 coding DNA: TGTGCCAGCAGCTTAATCAGGGCAGAAACTTCTCCGAACTATGGCTACACCTTC.

This clone was seen only a few times. This sequence joins TRBV6-4 and TRBJ2-1; no reliable D call. The CDR3 runs to 13 residues. The germline V gene encodes CDR1 MRHNA and CDR2 SNTAGT. V dropped 4 bases and J dropped 5 bases, with 9 bases sitting between them. The CDR3 nucleotides are TGTGCCAGCAGTGGAAACTCTAACAATGAGCAGTTCTTC. It yields the protein CASSGNSNNEQFF.